This T cell receptor beta chain emerged from a study of blood T cell repertoires in COVID-19. Produced via immunoSEQ multiplex PCR; TCRdb's table is partial and in-frame only. Counted here are about 160,000 clones, 85% to 95% occurring once; the ten biggest clones make up 2%. The sample holds one count of this clone. Other DNA sequences in this specimen translate into the identical CDR3. The V and J ends lost 0 bases and 2 bases respectively, with 8 bases between them. The CDR3 loop spans 14 amino acids. The germline gives CDR1 SGHRS, CDR2 YFSETQ. The rearrangement uses TRBV5-1 and TRBJ2-5; tentative D call: TRBD2 (6 bases). This receptor was identified in a woman in her sixties with COVID-19, enrolled during active disease. The sample consisted of peripheral blood. The CDR3 is CASSLGAGQETQYF. The CDR3 region has the DNA TGCGCCAGCAGCTTGGGGGCGGGACAAGAGACCCAGTACTTC.